Below, 22 T cell receptor beta chains from the same sample are listed, as sequenced in a study of T cell responses to AZD1222 COVID-19 vaccine (dated by TCRdb to the early 2020s). Libraries were built with the immunoSEQ multiplex PCR assay. What TCRdb holds here is the immuneACCESS table cut down to in-frame rearrangements. Part of the clones is not present; checked against another copy, under half of the missing clones reflect an unresolved V gene, and the others are unexplained. The sample table shows roughly 180,000 clones, and roughly 88% are seen once. About 0.53% of the sample rests with the top ten. According to the study, the label for this sample's time point signals: baseline before first vaccination. Specimen: peripheral blood, collected on day 0 of AZD1222 vaccination. The receptors were sampled from an adult in good health.

The J gene is TRBJ2-3, the V gene TRBV11-2; 13 bases line up with TRBD2. Trimming at V came to 5 bases and at J to 3 bases, leaving 11 bases not matched to a gene. CDR3 length: 18 amino acids. Germline V CDR1 and CDR2: SGHAT, FQNNGV. CDR3 residues: CASSLGTSGAVGTDTQYF. The DNA for the CDR3 is TGTGCCAGCAGCCTCGGGACTAGCGGGGCCGTCGGTACAGATACGCAGTATTTT.

V usage is TRBV7-2 and J usage is TRBJ2-1; no definite D call. From germline, CDR1 is SGHTA and CDR2 FQGNSA. The CDR3 loop spans 14 amino acids. Trimming cost V 4 bases and J 4 bases, with 11 bases left between them. The CDR3 here is CASSYPYGYNEQFF. CDR3 sequence (DNA): TGTGCCAGCAGCTACCCGTACGGGTACAATGAGCAGTTCTTC.

The J gene is TRBJ2-1, the V gene TRBV5-1, with D perhaps matching TRBD1 or TRBD2 (6 bases each). The CDR3 contains 15 residues. Germline assignment: CDR1 SGHRS and CDR2 YFSETQ. The V end lost 3 bases, the J end lost 5 bases, and 15 bases lay between the germline ends. The CDR3: CASSWGAGVNNEQFF. In DNA form, the CDR3 reads TGCGCCAGCAGCTGGGGGGCAGGGGTTAACAATGAGCAGTTCTTC.

The DNA of the CDR3 is TGTGCCAGCAGCCGGACAGGGGGCGACGCCTACGAGCAGTACTTC. Translating it yields CASSRTGGDAYEQYF. The chain couples TRBV2 to TRBJ2-7; 11 bases align to TRBD1. The germline gives CDR1 SNHLY, CDR2 FYNNEI. This CDR3 is built from 15 residues. Trimming at V came to 6 bases and at J to 2 bases, leaving 6 bases not matched to a gene. The full variable domain, its missing parts supplied by reference TRBV2 and TRBJ2-7, is EPEVTQTPSHQVTQMGQEVILRCVPISNHLYFYWYRQILGQKVEFLVSFYNNEISEKSEIFDDQFSVERPDGSNFTLKIRSTKLEDSAMYFCASSRTGGDAYEQYFGPGTRLTVT.

This clone was recorded once. The chain links TRBV27 to TRBJ1-6; tentatively, D is TRBD1 (5 bases). Germline CDR1 is MNHEY and CDR2 is SMNVEV (reference sequence). CDR3 length: 14 amino acids. Trimming cost V 4 bases and J 5 bases, with 9 bases left between them. CDR3 loop: CASSWGSDNSPLHF. The DNA of the CDR3 is TGTGCCAGCAGTTGGGGGTCGGATAATTCACCCCTCCACTTT.

This rearrangement joins TRBV18 to TRBJ1-1, with unresolved D. In germline, CDR1 is KGHSH, CDR2 LQKENI. CDR3 size: 12 residues. Trimming took 11 bases from V and 1 from J, leaving 11 bases between them. For the CDR3, the DNA is TGTGCCGTAGTACTGGGGAACACTGAAGCTTTCTTT. Its protein product is CAVVLGNTEAFF.

This clone has only a few counts. This chain connects TRBV9 to TRBJ1-3; D is unclear. Trimming removed 0 bases from V and 3 bases from J, with 16 bases in between. CDR3 length: 17 residues. Looked up from germline, CDR1 is SGDLS and CDR2 is YYNGEE. CDR3 sequence reads: CASSVEALGPNGNTIYF. The DNA of the CDR3 is TGTGCCAGCAGCGTAGAGGCCCTGGGCCCCAATGGAAACACCATATATTTT.

This chain links TRBV18 with TRBJ2-4, with 10 bases identical to TRBD1. V dropped 2 bases and J dropped 5; count of bases not matched to a gene: 0. Germline V gives CDR1 KGHSH, CDR2 LQKENI. This CDR3 spans 14 amino acids. DNA for the CDR3: TGTGCCAGCTCACCAGGGACAGGGGAAAACATTCAGTACTTC. Its protein is CASSPGTGENIQYF.

This sequence joins TRBV5-1 and TRBJ1-1; unclear D gene. CDR1 is SGHRS and CDR2 is YFSETQ in the germline V gene. CDR3 length equals 14 residues. V lost 7 bases and J 0 bases, leaving 13 bases between the germline ends. CDR3 sequence: CASRGSLMNTEAFF. The DNA for the CDR3 is TGCGCCAGCCGGGGTTCATTGATGAACACTGAAGCTTTCTTT.

The chain joins TRBV19 to TRBJ1-2; D is perhaps TRBD1 (6 bases). Germline loops: CDR1 LNHDA, CDR2 SQIVND (reference sequence). The CDR3 loop spans 14 amino acids. Trimming left V 3 bases short and J 8 bases short, with 16 bases between. The CDR3 protein is CASSIQGTSEGYTF. CDR3 in DNA: TGTGCCAGTAGTATTCAAGGGACATCGGAGGGCTACACCTTC.

The chain has TRBV29-1 and TRBJ2-7; possibly TRBD2 for D (5 bases). The V end was cut by 4 bases, the J end by 6 bases, with 10 bases between. The CDR3 length is 11 residues. The V gene's germline CDR1 is SQVTM and CDR2 ANQGSEA. CDR3 DNA sequence: TGCAGCGTTGGAGGGTTAGGCGAGCAGTACTTC. This gives the protein CSVGGLGEQYF.

The rearrangement joins TRBV7-2 to TRBJ2-3, with TRBD2 matching 7 bases. Germline V gene data show CDR1 as SGHTA and CDR2 as FQGNSA. This CDR3 region has 14 residues. The junction had 8 bases not matched to a gene; V was cut back by 8 bases and J by 3 bases. In nucleotides, the CDR3 is TGTGCCAGCGGAGTGGGAGGGTGGACAGATACGCAGTATTTT. It is translated as CASGVGGWTDTQYF.

The chain is built from TRBV3-1 (or the pseudogene TRBV3-2) and TRBJ1-3; no reliable D call. The V gene lost 4 bases and the J gene lost 7 bases, with 14 bases spanning the gap. The length of the CDR3 is 14 residues. Germline V gives CDR1 LGHDT, CDR2 YNNKEL (reference sequence). CDR3 sequence (DNA): TGTGCCAGCAGCCTAAGTGTCCTCGTTAACACCATATATTTT. Its translation is CASSLSVLVNTIYF.

The chain combines TRBV28 with TRBJ2-3; 7 bases match TRBD2. The CDR3 extends over 14 amino acids. Germline V gene sequence: CDR1 MDHEN, CDR2 SYDVKM. The V segment lost 11 bases and the J segment 3 bases; nucleotides outside the gene matches: 11. CDR3 DNA sequence: TGTGCCGGCCGCCCGGGAGGAGGGACAGATACGCAGTATTTT. Its translation is CAGRPGGGTDTQYF.

This clone has a single count. This chain joins TRBV3-1 (or the pseudogene TRBV3-2) and TRBJ1-5, with 7 bases fitting TRBD1. Losses at the gene ends were 3 bases for V and 3 bases for J; bases not matched to a gene: 8. Germline V gene lookup returns CDR1 LGHDT and CDR2 YNNKEL (reference sequence). The CDR3 sequence is 16 residues long. The CDR3 nucleotides are TGTGCCAGCAGCCATGGCGGACAGGTCCCCAATCAGCCCCAGCATTTT. This gives the protein CASSHGGQVPNQPQHF.

The rearrangement joins TRBV4-3 to TRBJ1-4; a weak D match, TRBD1 (6 bases). CDR3 size: 16 residues. Looked up from germline, CDR1 is LGHNA and CDR2 is YSLEER. Trimming shortened V by 0 bases and J by 8 bases, and 16 bases separated the two germline ends. CDR3 nucleotides: TGCGCCAGCAGCCAAGATCTAGGGCAGGGGAAGGAAAAACTGTTTTTT. Amino acid sequence: CASSQDLGQGKEKLFF.

The chain employs TRBV7-9 and TRBJ1-1, with D possibly being TRBD1 (5 bases). The CDR3 has 14 amino acids. V was clipped by 2 bases and J by 4 bases, with 11 bases between them. Per germline, CDR1 SEHNR and CDR2 FQNEAQ (reference sequence). CDR3: CASSLRQGSTEAFF. DNA of the CDR3: TGTGCCAGCAGCTTACGTCAGGGATCCACTGAAGCTTTCTTT.

V usage is TRBV7-2 and J usage is TRBJ2-7, with 7 positions matching TRBD2. This CDR3 region has 15 residues. V dropped 1 base and J dropped 2; count of bases not matched to a gene: 5. The germline CDR1 and CDR2 sequences are SGHTA and FQGNSA. This chain's CDR3 is CASSLVAREPYEQYF. CDR3 DNA sequence: TGTGCCAGCAGCTTAGTCGCGCGGGAGCCCTACGAGCAGTACTTC. The full variable domain, its missing parts supplied by reference TRBV7-2 and TRBJ2-7, is GAGVSQSPSNKVTEKGKDVELRCDPISGHTALYWYRQSLGQGLEFLIYFQGNSAPDKSGLPSDRFSAERTGGSVSTLTIQRTQQEDSAVYLCASSLVAREPYEQYFGPGTRLTVT.

A note on this clone: A read error may account for a junction end that differs from germline. The rearrangement links TRBV24-1 to TRBJ2-5; D unresolved. The CDR3 has 11 amino acids. Germline V gives CDR1 KGHDR, CDR2 SFDVKD. The DNA of the CDR3 is TGTGCCACCAGGGATTTGGAGACCCAGTACTTC. This codes for CATRDLETQYF.

V gene TRBV7-3 combines with J gene TRBJ2-3; 10 bases are shared with TRBD2. Germline CDR1 is SGHTA and CDR2 is FQGTGA. J gave up 6 bases and V 1 base, and 10 bases lay outside the gene matches. The length of the CDR3 is 17 residues. CDR3 sequence reads: CASSLNGLAAQRDTQYF. CDR3 DNA sequence: TGTGCCAGCAGCTTAAATGGACTAGCGGCCCAACGGGATACGCAGTATTTT.

The rearrangement joins TRBV3-1 (or the pseudogene TRBV3-2) to TRBJ1-6, with a possible D match to TRBD1 (5 bases). V was shortened by 4 bases and J by 8 bases, with 15 bases between the two germline ends. The length of the CDR3 is 15 residues. CDR1 and CDR2 (germline): LGHDT, YNNKEL (reference sequence). The DNA of the CDR3 is TGTGCCAGCAGCCCGAAGTATGGGGGAGATTCACCCCTCCACTTT. As protein: CASSPKYGGDSPLHF.

The chain is built from TRBV11-3 and TRBJ2-1, with 13 bases fitting TRBD2. J lost 4 bases, V lost 5 bases, and 2 bases had no gene match. The CDR3 has 15 amino acids. Looked up from germline, CDR1 is SGHNT and CDR2 is YENEEA. The CDR3 loop reads CASSLTSGGYNEQFF. CDR3 in DNA: TGTGCCAGCAGCCTGACTAGCGGGGGGTACAATGAGCAGTTCTTC.